These T cell receptor beta chains were read from a single sample in a study of cytomegalovirus exposure and HLA in healthy donors. Assay used: immunoSEQ multiplex PCR; TCRdb lists only in-frame clones, some missing. The repertoire holds some 160,000 clones, roughly 84% seen once, with approximately 1.5% in the top ten. Sequences were obtained from PBMCs. These receptors were taken from a woman aged 18-30 years in good health and CMV-seronegative. Each CDR3 is given with its conserved first and last residue. Each record gives: V gene, clone size, D gene, J gene, CDR3 protein, CDR3 DNA. D genes are given only for firm matches. Only some rows state a clone size, as once, few, many or a class for expanded clones.

TRBV28	once	NA	TRBJ2-7	CASSLNRIVYEQYF	TGTGCCAGCAGTTTGAACAGAATAGTCTACGAGCAGTACTTC
TRBV19	NA	TRBD1	TRBJ2-4	CASSTRGLNIQYF	TGTGCCAGTAGTACCAGGGGGTTGAACATTCAGTACTTC
TRBV2	NA	NA	TRBJ1-1	CASRVEGYTEAFF	TGTGCCAGCAGAGTGGAGGGGTATACTGAAGCTTTCTTT
TRBV30	NA	NA	TRBJ2-2	CAWSPLEVTGELFF	TGTGCCTGGAGTCCCCTAGAAGTCACCGGGGAGCTGTTTTTT
TRBV6-5	NA	NA	TRBJ1-1	CASKFPGMNTEAFF	TGTGCCAGCAAGTTCCCAGGCATGAACACTGAAGCTTTCTTT
TRBV29-1	NA	TRBD1	TRBJ2-3	CSVILGTDTDTQYF	TGCAGCGTTATCCTTGGGACAGACACAGATACGCAGTATTTT
TRBV18	NA	NA	TRBJ1-3	CASSPYLAGNTIYF	TGTGCCAGCTCACCATACTTAGCTGGAAACACCATATATTTT
TRBV7-6	NA	NA	TRBJ2-2	CASTLGVSTGELFF	TGTGCCAGCACCCTGGGAGTCAGCACCGGGGAGCTGTTTTTT
TRBV28	NA	TRBD2	TRBJ2-3	CASSSTSVAGGPDTQYF	TGTGCCAGCAGTTCTACATCGGTAGCGGGGGGCCCAGATACGCAGTATTTT
TRBV7-8	NA	TRBD1	TRBJ1-6	CASSFPGQGSDSPLHF	TGTGCCAGCAGCTTCCCGGGACAGGGGTCGGATTCACCCCTCCACTTT
TRBV5-4	NA	TRBD1	TRBJ2-7	CASSSSYGTGRHEQYF	TGTGCCAGCAGCTCCTCGTATGGGACAGGTAGGCACGAGCAGTACTTC
TRBV11-2	once	NA	TRBJ1-2	CASSPTGLGGYTF	TGTGCCAGCAGCCCGACAGGACTGGGTGGCTACACCTTC
TRBV10-1	once	NA	TRBJ1-6	CASKPGGNSPLHF	TGCGCCAGCAAGCCGGGGGGAAATTCACCCCTCCACTTT
TRBV6-1	NA	NA	TRBJ2-2	CASQRSANTGELFF	TGTGCCAGCCAAAGAAGCGCGAACACCGGGGAGCTGTTTTTT
TRBV19	NA	NA	TRBJ1-1	CASIVQEGRITEAFF	TGTGCCAGTATCGTCCAGGAAGGCAGAATCACTGAAGCTTTCTTT
TRBV4-1	NA	NA	TRBJ1-1	CASSSAGDLGTEAFF	TGCGCCAGCAGCAGTGCAGGGGATCTGGGGACTGAAGCTTTCTTT
TRBV5-1	few	NA	TRBJ2-5	CASSLMSQGDSETQYF	TGCGCCAGCAGCTTGATGTCACAGGGAGATTCGGAGACCCAGTACTTC
TRBV6-1	NA	TRBD1	TRBJ1-1	CASSFYGQGGTEAFF	TGTGCCAGCAGTTTCTATGGACAGGGAGGCACTGAAGCTTTCTTT
TRBV2	few	NA	TRBJ1-2	CASTERSFGYTF	TGTGCCAGCACTGAGAGGTCGTTCGGCTACACCTTC
TRBV9	NA	TRBD2	TRBJ2-7	CASSPGTNNYEQYF	TGTGCCAGCAGTCCCGGGACTAATAACTACGAGCAGTACTTC